Below are 23 T cell receptor beta chains sequenced from a single sample in a study of cytomegalovirus exposure and HLA in healthy donors. 60 Vbeta and 13 Jbeta primers were used in PCR. Sequencing used immunoSEQ multiplex PCR; TCRdb keeps in-frame clones, though not all of them. The data hold more than 85,000 clones, with over 65% observed a single time. Sequencing was performed on PBMCs. Every receptor here comes from a man aged 25 to 40 in good health and CMV-seropositive.

V is TRBV4-1 and J is TRBJ1-5; D not resolved. The CDR3 contains 15 residues. Per the germline V gene, CDR1 is MGHRA and CDR2 is YSYEKL. V was cut by 0 bases and J by 3 bases, with 9 bases left in between. The CDR3 nucleotides read TGCGCCAGCAGCCAAGATCGGGGTAACAATCAGCCCCAGCATTTT. Amino acids: CASSQDRGNNQPQHF.

The chain combines TRBV6-1 with TRBJ2-5, with unresolved D. The CDR3 runs 11 residues. Looked up from germline, CDR1 is MNHNS and CDR2 is SASEGT. With 6 bases removed from V and 7 bases from J, the gap between germline ends came to 9 bases. The CDR3 is CASSRGGTQYF. The CDR3 region has the DNA TGTGCCAGCAGCCGCGGTGGGACCCAGTACTTC.

The chain carries TRBV6-6 and TRBJ1-2, with D unresolved. This CDR3 has 12 amino acids. Trimming stripped 8 bases from V and 0 bases from J, with 7 bases between. Per germline, CDR1 MNHNY and CDR2 SVGAGI (reference sequence). CDR3 amino acids: CASEGSNYGYTF. For the CDR3, the DNA is TGTGCCAGCGAGGGTTCTAACTATGGCTACACCTTC.

This chain joins TRBV6-5 and TRBJ1-2; a weak D match, TRBD1 (5 bases). CDR3 length: 14 residues. The V and J ends lost 8 bases and 2 bases respectively, with 15 bases between them. The germline gives CDR1 MNHEY, CDR2 SVGAGI. The CDR3 loop reads CASGTTVRNYGYTF. The CDR3 bases are TGTGCCAGCGGAACGACAGTGCGAAACTATGGCTACACCTTC.

The rearrangement links TRBV30 to TRBJ2-2; TRBD2 is a possible D gene (6 bases). This CDR3 has 13 amino acids. CDR1 is GTSNPN, CDR2 SVGIG, per germline (reference sequence). V shed 1 base and J shed 6 bases, with 9 bases lying between them. CDR3 region: CAWSAWGAGELFF. CDR3 DNA sequence: TGTGCCTGGAGTGCTTGGGGGGCCGGGGAGCTGTTTTTT.

The rearrangement uses TRBV7-2 and TRBJ2-2, with D possibly TRBD2 on 6 matching bases. The V gene lost 5 bases and the J gene lost 4 bases, with 14 bases spanning the gap. CDR1 and CDR2 (germline): SGHTA, FQGNSA. The CDR3 spans 15 residues. The CDR3 DNA reads TGTGCCAGCAGCGCGCGGGACTTCCTCACCGGGGAGCTGTTTTTT. Translation: CASSARDFLTGELFF.

V and J are TRBV19 and TRBJ1-4; 8 bases fit TRBD1. After removal of 5 bases from V and 17 bases from J, the junction contained 13 bases not matched to a gene. There are 13 residues in the CDR3. The germline gives CDR1 LNHDA, CDR2 SQIVND (reference sequence). The CDR3 coding sequence is TGTGCCAGTAGTGTGGACAGGGCGACGACTGTTTTTTTT. Protein: CASSVDRATTVFF.

V usage is TRBV10-3 and J usage is TRBJ1-6; a weak D match, TRBD1 (5 bases). This CDR3 spans 16 amino acids. Trimming pared 0 bases from V and 0 bases from J, leaving 6 bases between. CDR1 is ENHRY, CDR2 SYGVKD, per germline. The CDR3 region has the DNA TGTGCCATCAGTGAGTCGGGGGGCTCCTATAATTCACCCCTCCACTTT. Encoded protein: CAISESGGSYNSPLHF.

The V gene is TRBV6-5, the J gene TRBJ2-3; perhaps TRBD2 as D (6 bases). V was trimmed by 1 base and J by 5 bases, leaving 10 bases between them. The CDR3 extends over 14 amino acids. Per germline, CDR1 MNHEY and CDR2 SVGAGI. CDR3 nucleotide sequence: TGTGCCAGCAGTTACTTGCCGGGGGTAGATACGCAGTATTTT. Translating it yields CASSYLPGVDTQYF.

This clone was counted once. The chain carries TRBV5-4 and TRBJ2-1; 7 bases fit TRBD2. V gave up 0 bases and J gave up 1 base; unmatched junction bases: 1. Germline CDR1 reads SGHNT; CDR2 reads YYREEE (reference sequence). CDR3 length: 15 residues. CDR3 in DNA: TGTGCCAGCAGCTTGGGGGAGGGTTCCTACAATGAGCAGTTCTTC. Protein: CASSLGEGSYNEQFF.

This clone has a handful of counts. V usage is TRBV30 and J usage is TRBJ1-2; 9 bases map to TRBD1. The CDR3 sequence is 14 residues long. Germline CDR1 GTSNPN, CDR2 SVGIG (reference sequence). The junction had 8 bases not matched to a gene; V was cut back by 3 bases and J by 6 bases. The CDR3 reads CAWRRPGTGNGYTF. DNA of the CDR3: TGTGCCTGGAGGCGACCGGGGACAGGGAATGGCTACACCTTC. Full variable domain (missing parts from reference TRBV30 and TRBJ1-2): SQTIHQWPATLVQPVGSPLSLECTVEGTSNPNLYWYRQAAGRGLQLLFYSVGIGQISSEVPQNLSASRPQDRQFILSSKKLLLSDSGFYLCAWRRPGTGNGYTFGSGTRLTVV.

CDR3 residues: CASSRQRQGADAQFF. DNA of the CDR3: TGCGCCAGCAGCCGGCAAAGACAGGGGGCGGATGCGCAGTTCTTC. V and J are TRBV4-1 and TRBJ2-1, with 10 bases fitting TRBD1. CDR3 length: 15 amino acids. The J segment lost 12 bases and the V segment lost 4 bases, leaving 12 bases of the junction unmatched. The germline V gene encodes CDR1 MGHRA and CDR2 YSYEKL.

The genes are TRBV29-1 and TRBJ1-4; a possible D gene is TRBD1 (6 bases). In germline, CDR1 is SQVTM, CDR2 ANQGSEA. CDR3 size: 16 residues. V dropped 4 bases and J dropped 17 bases, with 32 bases sitting between them. CDR3 in DNA: TGCAGCGTTGGGGACAAGGACCTCCAGCCCTTTGGGGCCCTTTTTTTT. Residues: CSVGDKDLQPFGALFF.

The J gene is TRBJ1-1, the V gene TRBV6-6; perhaps TRBD1 as D (5 bases). V lost 4 bases to trimming and J lost 1 base, with 13 bases between them. The V gene's germline CDR1 is MNHNY and CDR2 SVGAGI (reference sequence). The CDR3 runs 15 residues. The CDR3 DNA reads TGTGCCAGCAGTTCTCGGGGGGGGTCGAACACTGAAGCTTTCTTT. It specifies CASSSRGGSNTEAFF.

The chain has TRBV21-1 and TRBJ2-1; the D call TRBD2 from the table was never checked on the DNA. TRBV21-1 is reported as a pseudogene. CDR3 length: 16 residues. CDR3 region: CASSTRTSGVANEQFF. In DNA, the CDR3 is TGTGCCAGCAGCACTCGGACTAGCGGGGTTGCGAATGAGCAGTTCTTC.

The chain couples TRBV9 to TRBJ2-6, with D unresolved. Germline CDR1 and CDR2: SGDLS and YYNGEE. V was cut by 3 bases and J by 4 bases, with 8 bases left in between. The CDR3 covers 14 residues. The CDR3 spells CASSASGGANVLTF. CDR3 nucleotide sequence: TGTGCCAGCAGCGCGTCCGGGGGGGCCAACGTCCTGACTTTC. The full variable domain, completed using reference TRBV9 and TRBJ2-6, is DSGVTQTPKHLITATGQRVTLRCSPRSGDLSVYWYQQSLDQGLQFLIQYYNGEERAKGNILERFSAQQFPDLHSELNLSSLELGDSALYFCASSASGGANVLTFGAGSRLTVL.

A single count supports this clone. The chain couples TRBV12-2 to TRBJ2-5; whether TRBD2, the table's D call, matches the DNA was not checked. TRBV12-2 corresponds to a pseudogene. This CDR3 is built from 19 residues. In DNA form, the CDR3 reads TGTGCAAGTCGCTTAGTGCGGCGGGGTCCTGGACGCACCGAAGAGACCCAGTACTTC. This codes for CASRLVRRGPGRTEETQYF.

For the CDR3, the DNA is TGTGCCAGCTGGCCCGGGACAGGGGGCTTGAACACTGAAGCTTTCTTT. It translates to CASWPGTGGLNTEAFF. The chain employs TRBV27 and TRBJ1-1, with 12 bases that match TRBD1. This CDR3 spans 16 amino acids. Germline V gene lookup returns CDR1 MNHEY and CDR2 SMNVEV (reference sequence). J was trimmed by 0 bases and V by 8 bases; bases with no gene match: 7.

V gene TRBV2 combines with J gene TRBJ1-2, with D perhaps matching TRBD1 (6 bases). This CDR3 is built from 14 residues. In germline, CDR1 is SNHLY, CDR2 FYNNEI. V was pared by 2 bases and J by 3 bases, with 10 bases between. The CDR3 spells CASSEQGLHYGYTF. CDR3 in DNA: TGTGCCAGCAGTGAACAGGGGTTGCACTATGGCTACACCTTC.

CDR3 nucleotide sequence: TGTGCTGGTTCAACAGGGGTGAGGACTGAAGCTTTCTTT. Translated: CAGSTGVRTEAFF. The rearrangement joins TRBV7-8 to TRBJ1-1, with 7 bases matching TRBD1. CDR3 length: 13 residues. Germline V gene sequence: CDR1 SGHVS, CDR2 FQNEAQ. Complete variable domain (other parts from reference TRBV7-8 and TRBJ1-1): GAGVSQSPRYKVAKRGQDVALRCDPISGHVSLFWYQQALGQGPEFLTYFQNEAQLDKSGLPSDRFFAERPEGSVSTLKIQRTQQEDSAVYLCAGSTGVRTEAFFGQGTRLTVV.

The chain uses TRBV10-3 and TRBJ2-3; 8 bases match TRBD2. Germline V gene data show CDR1 as ENHRY and CDR2 as SYGVKD. After removal of 6 bases from V and 3 bases from J, the junction contained 8 bases not matched to a gene. This CDR3 spans 15 amino acids. The CDR3 bases are TGTGCCATCAGGAAGTCGGGGGGGCGGACAGATACGCAGTATTTT. Translating gives CAIRKSGGRTDTQYF.

The J gene is TRBJ2-7, the V gene TRBV7-2, with TRBD1 matching 8 bases. Germline CDR1 is SGHTA and CDR2 is FQGNSA. The CDR3 covers 15 residues. The V and J ends lost 5 bases and 2 bases, in that order; junction bases with no gene match: 8. Here the CDR3 reads CASSPLQGGPYEQYF. The CDR3 coding sequence is TGTGCCAGCAGCCCCTTACAGGGGGGCCCCTACGAGCAGTACTTC.

The sample holds a few counts of this clone. V is TRBV6-6 and J is TRBJ2-7, with a tentative D call TRBD2 (5 bases). Germline V gene sequence: CDR1 MNHNY, CDR2 SVGAGI (reference sequence). The CDR3 loop spans 13 amino acids. The germline V and J ends were trimmed by 6 bases and 4 bases, with 13 bases remaining between them. CDR3 in DNA: TGTGCCAGCAGCCTACAGCGGCAATACGAGCAGTACTTC. It codes for CASSLQRQYEQYF.